This TCR beta chain was captured in a study of long-term antiretroviral therapy in people with HIV. This clone has more than one count but fewer than ten. The CDR3 has 12 residues. Germline-derived CDR1 and CDR2 are MDHEN and SYDVKM. Trimming removed 6 bases at V and 2 bases at J, with 8 bases between. Survey-level resolution applied to immunoSEQ assay v3.0. The table came from immunoSEQ multiplex PCR; TCRdb's copy has only in-frame clones and leaves some out. The sample has roughly 9,800 clones, roughly 77% seen once. The chain has TRBV28 and TRBJ2-7, with D uncertain. This sequence was found in a man aged 40-50 years with HIV. The input for sequencing was unsorted PBMCs, taken 0.7 years after starting antiretroviral therapy. The CDR3 nucleotides read TGTGCCAGCAGCTTAGACACCTACGAGCAGTACTTC. The encoded protein is CASSLDTYEQYF. The whole variable domain, filled in from reference TRBV28 and TRBJ2-7, reads DVKVTQSSRYLVKRTGEKVFLECVQDMDHENMFWYRQDPGLGLRLIYFSYDVKMKEKGDIPEGYSVSREKKERFSLILESASTNQTSMYLCASSLDTYEQYFGPGTRLTVT.